A single sample gave rise to the 15 T cell receptor beta chains below, sequenced in a study of blood T cell repertoires in COVID-19. Libraries were prepared by immunoSEQ multiplex PCR; TCRdb keeps only in-frame clonotypes and omits some of them. Among 100,000 to 150,000 clones listed, about 81% were seen once. The sample was PBMCs or T cells enriched from blood (not recorded which). Receptors were obtained from a middle-aged man with acute COVID-19.

This clone was observed once. The chain couples TRBV29-1 to TRBJ2-4; D possibly corresponds to TRBD2 (6 bases). Germline CDR1 SQVTM, CDR2 ANQGSEA. The CDR3 has 12 amino acids. The V end lost 4 bases, the J end lost 6 bases, and 10 bases lay between the germline ends. CDR3 bases: TGCAGCGTTGGGGGGGAGTCAAACATTCAGTACTTC. It codes for CSVGGESNIQYF.

The rearrangement joins TRBV19 to TRBJ2-3; 12 bases align to TRBD2. Germline V gives CDR1 LNHDA, CDR2 SQIVND (reference sequence). The V and J ends lost 1 base and 4 bases, in that order; junction bases with no gene match: 3. CDR3 length: 16 residues. CDR3 nucleotides: TGTGCCAGTAGTATAGGACTAGCGGGAGTATCAGATACGCAGTATTTT. It encodes CASSIGLAGVSDTQYF. Looking up the rest from reference TRBV19 and TRBJ2-3 gives the full variable domain: DGGITQSPKYLFRKEGQNVTLSCEQNLNHDAMYWYRQDPGQGLRLIYYSQIVNDFQKGDIAEGYSVSREKKESFPLTVTSAQKNPTAFYLCASSIGLAGVSDTQYFGPGTRLTVL.

This sequence joins TRBV12-3 or TRBV12-4 and TRBJ1-2; 8 nucleotides match TRBD1. J was trimmed by 7 bases and V by 6 bases; bases with no gene match: 7. The CDR3 contains 13 residues. CDR3 region: CASRTGEYSGYTF. CDR3 DNA sequence: TGTGCCAGCAGGACAGGGGAGTATAGTGGCTACACCTTC.

V usage is TRBV11-1 and J usage is TRBJ1-1; weak D call: TRBD1 (6 bases). The germline gives CDR1 SGHAT, CDR2 FQDESV (reference sequence). The CDR3 runs to 15 residues. Trimming took 5 bases from V and 4 from J, leaving 17 bases between them. The CDR3 loop is CASSRAGTLGTEAFF. For the CDR3, the DNA is TGTGCCAGCAGCAGAGCCGGGACACTCGGCACTGAAGCTTTCTTT.

This clone came up a few times. The chain links TRBV5-1 to TRBJ2-2; 9 nucleotides agree with TRBD1. The CDR3 runs 15 residues. Germline V lookup: CDR1 SGHRS, CDR2 YFSETQ. With V trimmed by 4 bases and J by 6 bases, 7 bases remained unmatched. The DNA of the CDR3 is TGCGCCAGCAGCGGAAGGACAGGGGAGGCCGGGGAGCTGTTTTTT. This gives the protein CASSGRTGEAGELFF.

This chain connects TRBV14 to TRBJ2-3; TRBD2 might be the D (5 bases). The CDR3 has 17 amino acids. Germline lookup yields CDR1 SGHDN and CDR2 FVKESK. V was clipped by 0 bases and J by 6 bases, with 19 bases between them. The CDR3 sequence is CASSQERAGSSLDTQYF. CDR3 coding DNA: TGTGCCAGCAGCCAAGAGAGGGCCGGGTCTAGCCTTGATACGCAGTATTTT.

The gene calls are TRBV9 and TRBJ2-3; TRBD2 aligns across 13 bases. The CDR3 has 16 residues. Germline CDR1 SGDLS, CDR2 YYNGEE. Losses at the gene ends were 4 bases for V and 3 bases for J; bases not matched to a gene: 5. In DNA form, the CDR3 reads TGTGCCAGCAGCCTAACTAGCGGGGGGGCAACAGATACGCAGTATTTT. Protein product: CASSLTSGGATDTQYF.

This clone was observed a few times. The chain combines TRBV23-1 with TRBJ1-6; perhaps TRBD1 as D (6 bases). TRBV23-1 falls under the ORF class, with uncertain function. This CDR3 spans 16 amino acids. Trimming pared 4 bases from V and 10 bases from J, leaving 20 bases between. CDR3 sequence (DNA): TGCGCCAGCAGTCCACAGGGAAAATGGGAAGGATCACCCCTCCACTTT. Amino acid sequence: CASSPQGKWEGSPLHF.

The chain has TRBV2 and TRBJ1-3; 7 bases map to TRBD1. Germline assignment: CDR1 SNHLY and CDR2 FYNNEI. The V gene end was trimmed by 6 bases and the J gene end by 0 bases; junction bases not matched to a gene: 2. This CDR3 has 14 residues. The CDR3 DNA reads TGTGCCAGCAGGGGACAGCTCTCTGGAAACACCATATATTTT. Translating gives CASRGQLSGNTIYF. Full variable domain (rest looked up from reference TRBV2 and TRBJ1-3): EPEVTQTPSHQVTQMGQEVILRCVPISNHLYFYWYRQILGQKVEFLVSFYNNEISEKSEIFDDQFSVERPDGSNFTLKIRSTKLEDSAMYFCASRGQLSGNTIYFGEGSWLTVV.

The chain employs TRBV6-5 and TRBJ2-5, with 8 bases matching TRBD2. The CDR3 contains 15 residues. The V segment lost 7 bases and the J segment 5 bases; nucleotides outside the gene matches: 12. Germline V gene sequence: CDR1 MNHEY, CDR2 SVGAGI. CDR3: CASTWNGGAPETQYF. Written as DNA, the CDR3 is TGTGCCAGCACGTGGAACGGGGGGGCGCCGGAGACCCAGTACTTC.

The chain is built from TRBV5-1 and TRBJ2-3, with a tentative D call TRBD2 (6 bases). The CDR3 contains 13 residues. Germline CDR1 reads SGHRS; CDR2 reads YFSETQ. V shed 4 bases and J shed 2 bases, with 8 bases lying between them. CDR3 in DNA: TGCGCCAGCAGCCGGGACTTCACAGATACGCAGTATTTT. Translated, it gives CASSRDFTDTQYF.

The rearrangement uses TRBV5-1 and TRBJ1-1; no clear D gene. Per the germline V gene, CDR1 is SGHRS and CDR2 is YFSETQ. The ends were cut back, 2 bases at V and 2 bases at J, with 10 bases in the middle. The CDR3 has 14 residues. The CDR3 loop reads CASSFEAPNTEAFF. The DNA of the CDR3 is TGCGCCAGCAGCTTTGAGGCCCCCAACACTGAAGCTTTCTTT.

This clone was picked up a small number of times. The chain employs TRBV28 and TRBJ1-5; D is possibly TRBD1 (6 bases). This CDR3 has 13 amino acids. V was shortened by 8 bases and J by 7 bases, with 15 bases between the two germline ends. The germline V gene has CDR1 MDHEN and CDR2 SYDVKM. DNA for the CDR3: TGTGCCAGCGAAAACAGGGTACACCAGCCCCAGCATTTT. Protein: CASENRVHQPQHF.

The chain combines TRBV6-5 with TRBJ1-1, with D tentatively TRBD1 (5 bases). V lost 8 bases to trimming and J lost 3 bases, with 10 bases between them. Germline CDR1 and CDR2: MNHEY and SVGAGI. CDR3 length: 12 amino acids. CDR3 bases: TGTGCCAGCGAACAGGTTTACACTGAAGCTTTCTTT. Amino acid sequence: CASEQVYTEAFF.

The chain links TRBV4-1 to TRBJ2-4, with 10 bases matching TRBD2. The CDR3 contains 16 residues. Trimming at V came to 0 bases and at J to 11 bases, leaving 10 bases not matched to a gene. Germline CDR1 MGHRA, CDR2 YSYEKL. DNA for the CDR3: TGCGCCAGCAGCCAAGATAGGGATAGCGGGGGGCGGGTTCAGTACTTC. It is translated as CASSQDRDSGGRVQYF.